This T cell receptor (beta chain) was identified in a study of shared clonotypes between healthy human individuals. Study overall: CD4 naive and memory got three plates each, CD8 naive two, CD8 memory one. General study findings and limits: Clonotype sharing among donors, it was expected, would be affected by sequencing depth. Naive CD4 clonotypes were shared across several donors at roughly 5.5%.

Comments on this clone: Its antigen is still unknown.

Original methodology: Without quality scores, immunoSEQ junctional reads could not be filtered like full-length reads. This table comes from immunoSEQ multiplex PCR, and its TCRdb copy is limited to in-frame clones, with some not included. V and J calls and clone size are as listed in that table; D and trimming were resolved from the DNA. The sample contains a few million clones, roughly 92% of which appear only once. The CDR3 contains 11 residues. The ends were cut back, 3 bases at V and 7 bases at J, with 10 bases in the middle. Looked up from germline, CDR1 is DFQATT and CDR2 is SNEGSKA (reference sequence).

The V call is TRBV20-1, the J call TRBJ2-7; D is ambiguous. Sequenced: naive CD4+ T cells sorted from blood. Specified subset: CD45RA+ positively selected. The source is a young man in good health. The CDR3 DNA reads TGCAGTGCTAGGGCCTCGGGTGAGCAGTACTTC. Translation gives CSARASGEQYF.